The source of this T cell receptor (beta chain) is a study of cytomegalovirus exposure and HLA in healthy donors. 60 Vbeta and 13 Jbeta primers were used in PCR. Generated by immunoSEQ multiplex PCR, the TCRdb table keeps only in-frame clones and is missing some. This repertoire shows 170,000 or so clones, just over 75% found once; its top ten account for 1.4%. Study results and limitations: Excluded were some V segments that proved indistinguishable, including TRBV6-2 and TRBV6-3. Associated with cytomegalovirus, according to the listing, were 150 to 200 TCR beta chains. The likely explanation for a cluster of highly shared sequence variants was sequencing artifact.

The germline CDR1 and CDR2 sequences are SGHDT and YYEEEE. This CDR3 comprises 16 residues. V was clipped by 4 bases and J by 7 bases, with 23 bases between them. Samples came from healthy bone marrow donors. This clone was seen only a few times. Its antigen is not identified. This TCR was sampled from a woman aged 25 to 39 in good health and CMV-seropositive. The V call is TRBV5-6, the J call TRBJ1-1; tentative D call: TRBD1 (6 bases). The sequenced material came from PBMCs. As DNA, the CDR3 is TGTGCCAGCAGCCCGGCGGGGGCAGGTGGGAAGGGTGAAGCTTTCTTT. Protein sequence: CASSPAGAGGKGEAFF.